These 2 T cell receptor beta chains originate from one sample sequenced in a study of PD-1 blockade in classical Hodgkin lymphoma. All trial patients relapsed after autologous stem cell transplantation. Method: immunoSEQ multiplex PCR; TCRdb's copy keeps in-frame clones and lacks some. The table lists 90,000 to 120,000 clones, roughly nine tenths of them singletons. The sequencing here drew on peripheral blood mononuclear cells (PBMCs), taken before the second cycle of nivolumab. These receptor sequences come from a human donor with classical Hodgkin lymphoma.

This chain joins TRBV27 and TRBJ1-2; TRBD1 might be the D (5 bases). Germline CDR1 is MNHEY and CDR2 is SMNVEV (reference sequence). Trimming took off 3 bases at V and 7 bases at J, with 12 bases between the two ends. There are 13 residues in the CDR3. CDR3 DNA: TGTGCCAGCAGTTTGGGGGGTGGCGGTGGCTACACCTTC. Translation gives CASSLGGGGGYTF.

In DNA form, the CDR3 reads TGTGCCAGCAGTGACGGGACCGTCCTTATTTACAATGAGCAGTTCTTC. Translated: CASSDGTVLIYNEQFF. The V and J genes are TRBV25-1 and TRBJ2-1; possibly TRBD1 or TRBD2 for D (5 bases each). The CDR3 totals 16 residues. Trimming shortened V by 3 bases and J by 4 bases, and 16 bases separated the two germline ends. Germline lookup yields CDR1 MGHDK and CDR2 SYGVNS.